These 9 T cell receptor beta chains originate from one sample sequenced in a study of T cell responses to AZD1222 COVID-19 vaccine. Libraries were prepared by immunoSEQ multiplex PCR; TCRdb keeps only in-frame clonotypes and omits some of them. The sample records roughly 98,000 clones, approximately 84% being singletons. The source was peripheral blood, collected 28 days after the second AZD1222 dose. The receptors were gathered from an adult who received the AZD1222 COVID-19 vaccine.

This clone was seen more than once but under ten times. The CDR3 sequence: CASTSPGQRNTIYF. CDR3 DNA sequence: TGTGCCAGTACCTCCCCGGGACAGAGAAACACCATATATTTT. V usage is TRBV19 and J usage is TRBJ1-3, with 7 bases lining up with TRBD1. CDR1 LNHDA and CDR2 SQIVND come from the germline V gene (reference sequence). V trimming: 7 bases; J trimming: 5 bases; junction bases outside the gene matches: 8. The length of the CDR3 is 14 residues.

The chain links TRBV6-2 or TRBV6-3 to TRBJ1-2; 7 bases are a match to TRBD1. The V gene end was trimmed by 0 bases and the J gene end by 5 bases; junction bases not matched to a gene: 12. The V gene's germline CDR1 is MNHEY and CDR2 SVGEGT. The CDR3 has 17 amino acids. The CDR3 DNA sequence: TGTGCCAGCAGTTACTCGATAGGACAGACAGGGAGATATGGCTACACCTTC. Protein product: CASSYSIGQTGRYGYTF.

This rearrangement joins TRBV12-5 to TRBJ2-1, with TRBD1 as a possible D gene (5 bases). The germline V gene encodes CDR1 LGHNT and CDR2 FRNRAP. V was cut by 6 bases and J by 15 bases, with 21 bases left in between. The CDR3 contains 13 residues. The CDR3 protein is CASGLIINGARFF. The DNA of the CDR3 is TGTGCTAGTGGGCTGATCATTAATGGGGCTCGGTTCTTC. The full variable domain, in which reference TRBV12-5 and TRBJ2-1 provide the parts outside the CDR3, is DARVTQTPRHKVTEMGQEVTMRCQPILGHNTVFWYRQTMMQGLELLAYFRNRAPLDDSGMPKDRFSAEMPDATLATLKIQPSEPRDSAVYFCASGLIINGARFFGPGTRLTVL.

This chain connects TRBV6-5 to TRBJ1-4; D ambiguous. Germline CDR1 and CDR2: MNHEY and SVGAGI. V was trimmed by 5 bases and J by 3 bases, leaving 7 bases between them. The CDR3 covers 13 residues. CDR3 region: CASSPSPNEKLFF. CDR3 DNA sequence: TGTGCCAGCAGTCCGAGCCCTAATGAAAAACTGTTTTTT.

This clone was seen only a few times. The chain carries TRBV19 and TRBJ1-5; 12 bases are shared with TRBD1. This CDR3 comprises 14 residues. V trimming: 7 bases; J trimming: 4 bases; junction bases outside the gene matches: 2. CDR1 is LNHDA and CDR2 is SQIVND in the germline V gene (reference sequence). CDR3 sequence (DNA): TGTGCCAGTAAGGGACAGGGGGCGAATCAGCCCCAGCATTTT. It yields the protein CASKGQGANQPQHF.

The V and J genes are TRBV10-3 and TRBJ1-2; D ambiguous. There are 18 residues in the CDR3. CDR1 is ENHRY, CDR2 SYGVKD, per germline. The ends were cut back, 3 bases at V and 4 bases at J, with 24 bases in the middle. CDR3 in amino acids: CAISDSLTGGFVLYGYTF. CDR3 in DNA: TGTGCCATCAGTGATTCGTTGACCGGAGGGTTCGTTCTCTATGGCTACACCTTC.

The rearrangement joins TRBV5-1 to TRBJ2-5; 9 nucleotides line up with TRBD1. In germline, CDR1 is SGHRS, CDR2 YFSETQ. The length of the CDR3 is 15 residues. V gave up 2 bases and J gave up 5 bases; unmatched junction bases: 7. CDR3 nucleotide sequence: TGCGCCAGCAGCTTTTGGACAGGGGTCGACGAGACCCAGTACTTC. Protein: CASSFWTGVDETQYF. Drawing the rest from reference TRBV5-1 and TRBJ2-5, the complete variable domain is KAGVTQTPRYLIKTRGQQVTLSCSPISGHRSVSWYQQTPGQGLQFLFEYFSETQRNKGNFPGRFSGRQFSNSRSEMNVSTLELGDSALYLCASSFWTGVDETQYFGPGTRLLVL.

The rearrangement uses TRBV7-2 and TRBJ1-3; D uncertain. V gave up 2 bases and J gave up 2 bases, with 13 bases separating them. This CDR3 is built from 16 residues. Germline V lookup: CDR1 SGHTA, CDR2 FQGNSA. CDR3 bases: TGTGCCAGCAGCTTAACTGAGGCGGGTACTGGAAACACCATATATTTT. Protein sequence: CASSLTEAGTGNTIYF.

The rearrangement joins TRBV3-1 (or the pseudogene TRBV3-2) to TRBJ1-6; D unresolved. Germline CDR1 and CDR2: LGHDT and YNNKEL (reference sequence). CDR3 length: 14 residues. V dropped 0 bases and J dropped 8 bases, with 8 bases sitting between them. CDR3 region: CASSQDRAYSPLHF. The CDR3 nucleotides read TGTGCCAGCAGCCAAGATCGGGCGTATTCACCCCTCCACTTT.